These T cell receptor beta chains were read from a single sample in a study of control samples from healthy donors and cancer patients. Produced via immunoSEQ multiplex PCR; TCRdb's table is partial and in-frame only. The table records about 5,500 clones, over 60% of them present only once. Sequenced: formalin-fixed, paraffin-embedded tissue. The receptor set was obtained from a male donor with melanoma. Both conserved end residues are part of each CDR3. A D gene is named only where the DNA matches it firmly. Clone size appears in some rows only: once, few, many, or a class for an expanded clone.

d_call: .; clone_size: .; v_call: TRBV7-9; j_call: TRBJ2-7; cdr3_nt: TGTGCCAGCAGCCCCAAAAGCGGGTCCTACGAGCAGTACTTC; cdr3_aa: CASSPKSGSYEQYF
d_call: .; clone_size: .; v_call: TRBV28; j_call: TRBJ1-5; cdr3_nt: TGTGCCAGCCTCACCCCGACAGCTAGCAATCAGCCCCAGCATTTT; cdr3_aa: CASLTPTASNQPQHF
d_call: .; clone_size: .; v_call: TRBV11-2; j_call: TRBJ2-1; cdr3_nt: TGTGCCAGCAGCTTAAATGAGCAGTTCTTC; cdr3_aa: CASSLNEQFF
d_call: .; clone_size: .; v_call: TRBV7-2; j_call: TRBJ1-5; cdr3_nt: TGTGCCAGCAGCCCTTGGGGCAATCAGCCCCAGCATTTT; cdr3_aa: CASSPWGNQPQHF
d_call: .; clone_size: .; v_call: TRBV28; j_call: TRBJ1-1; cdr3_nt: TGTGCCAGCAGCCCGAGGGTCTTTCGGGGCACTGAAGCTTTCTTT; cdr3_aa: CASSPRVFRGTEAFF
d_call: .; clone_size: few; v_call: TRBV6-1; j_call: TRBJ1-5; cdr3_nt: TGTGCCAGCAGTGAATTGCGAGGGCAGCCCCAGCATTTT; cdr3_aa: CASSELRGQPQHF
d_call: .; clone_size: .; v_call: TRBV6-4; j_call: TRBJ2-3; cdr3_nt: TGTGCCAGAAAAGGGAGGAGGGAGCCAGATACGCAGTATTTT; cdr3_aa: CARKGRREPDTQYF
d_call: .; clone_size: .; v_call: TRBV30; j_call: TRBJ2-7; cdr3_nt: TGTGCCTGGTCTAGGGCCTCCTACGAGCAGTACTTC; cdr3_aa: CAWSRASYEQYF
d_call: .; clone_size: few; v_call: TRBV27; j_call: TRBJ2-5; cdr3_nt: TGTGCCAGCAGTTTCGGGGACCAAGAGACCCAGTACTTC; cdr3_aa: CASSFGDQETQYF
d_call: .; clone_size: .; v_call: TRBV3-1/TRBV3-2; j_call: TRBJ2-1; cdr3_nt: TGTGCCAGCAGCCAAAAATACAATGAGCAGTTCTTC; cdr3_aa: CASSQKYNEQFF
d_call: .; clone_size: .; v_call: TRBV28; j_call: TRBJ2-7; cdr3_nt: TGTGCCAGCAGCCTACAGGGAGGGCGCTACGAGCAGTACTTC; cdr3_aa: CASSLQGGRYEQYF
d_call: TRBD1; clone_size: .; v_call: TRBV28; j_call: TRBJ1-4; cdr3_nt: TGTGCCAGCAGTTTTCGTCCGGGACAGGGGCGACAAAAACTGTTTTTT; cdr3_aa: CASSFRPGQGRQKLFF
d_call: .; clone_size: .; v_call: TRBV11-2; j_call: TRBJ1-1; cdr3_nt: TGTGCCAGCAGATTTACCGGGGGGCAGGAGGAAGCTTTCTTT; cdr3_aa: CASRFTGGQEEAFF
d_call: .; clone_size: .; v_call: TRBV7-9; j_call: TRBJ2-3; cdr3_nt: TGTGCCAGCAGCTCCAGGATCCCTAGCACAGATACGCAGTATTTT; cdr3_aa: CASSSRIPSTDTQYF
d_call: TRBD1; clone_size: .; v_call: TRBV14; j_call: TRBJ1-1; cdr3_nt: TGTGCCAGCAGCATTGGACAGGGCACTGAAGCTTTCTTT; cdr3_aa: CASSIGQGTEAFF
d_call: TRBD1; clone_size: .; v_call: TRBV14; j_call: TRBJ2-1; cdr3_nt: TGTGCCAGCAGCCAACTACCGGGACAGGGGGACAATGAGCAGTTCTTC; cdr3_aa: CASSQLPGQGDNEQFF
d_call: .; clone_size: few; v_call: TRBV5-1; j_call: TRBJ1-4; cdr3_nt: TGCGCCAGCAGCTTGGGGACAAGAAGAACTAATGAAAAACTGTTTTTT; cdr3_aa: CASSLGTRRTNEKLFF
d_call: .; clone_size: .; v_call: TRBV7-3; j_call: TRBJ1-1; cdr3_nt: TGTGCCAGCAGCTTATCGATCCGGTCCGTAGCTTTCTTT; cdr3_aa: CASSLSIRSVAFF
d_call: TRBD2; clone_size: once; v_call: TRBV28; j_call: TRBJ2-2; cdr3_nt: TGTGCCAGCCTTACTAGCGGCCATTCCGCGAACACCGGGGAGCTGTTTTTT; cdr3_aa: CASLTSGHSANTGELFF
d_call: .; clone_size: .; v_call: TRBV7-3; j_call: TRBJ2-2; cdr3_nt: TGTGCCAGCAGCTTAAGAGGGGGAGCGACCGGGGAGCTGTTTTTT; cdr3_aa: CASSLRGGATGELFF
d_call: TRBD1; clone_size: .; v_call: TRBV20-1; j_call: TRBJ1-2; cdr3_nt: TGCAGTGCTAGTTGGGACAGGGGAGGGTATGGCTACACCTTC; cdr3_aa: CSASWDRGGYGYTF
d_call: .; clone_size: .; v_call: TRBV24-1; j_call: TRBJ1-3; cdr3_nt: TGTGCCACCAGCCCTGGGGGAAACACCATATATTTT; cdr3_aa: CATSPGGNTIYF
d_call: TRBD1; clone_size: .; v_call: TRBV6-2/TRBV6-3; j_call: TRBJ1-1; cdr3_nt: TGTGCCAGCAGTTCTCGAAGAGTCACAGGGGGCTTGAACACTGAAGCTTTCTTT; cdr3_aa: CASSSRRVTGGLNTEAFF
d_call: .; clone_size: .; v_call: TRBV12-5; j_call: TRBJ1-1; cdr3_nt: TGTGCTAGTGGTTTGGGGAGGGGCGAGGAAACTGAAGCTTTCTTT; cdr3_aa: CASGLGRGEETEAFF
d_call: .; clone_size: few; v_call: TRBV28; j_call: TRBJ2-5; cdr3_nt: TGTGCCAGCAGGGAACGTGGGGGACGGGAGACCCAGTACTTC; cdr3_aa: CASRERGGRETQYF
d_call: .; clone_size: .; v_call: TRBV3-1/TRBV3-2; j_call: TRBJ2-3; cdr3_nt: TGTGCCAGCAGTCGCGGGCTGTCCGGTTACACAGATACGCAGTATTTT; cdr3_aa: CASSRGLSGYTDTQYF
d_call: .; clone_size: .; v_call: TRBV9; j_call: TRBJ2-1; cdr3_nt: TGTGCCAGCAGCGTAGGGAGGCTAGGAGGTTTCAATGAGCAGTTCTTC; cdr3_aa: CASSVGRLGGFNEQFF
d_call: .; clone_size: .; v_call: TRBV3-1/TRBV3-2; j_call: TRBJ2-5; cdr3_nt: TGTGCCAGCAGCCAAGTGGTCGAGACCCAGTACTTC; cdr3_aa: CASSQVVETQYF
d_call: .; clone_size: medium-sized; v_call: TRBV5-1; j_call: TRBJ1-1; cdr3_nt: TGCGCCAGCAGAGTACAAACGAACACTGAAGCTTTCTTT; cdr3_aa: CASRVQTNTEAFF
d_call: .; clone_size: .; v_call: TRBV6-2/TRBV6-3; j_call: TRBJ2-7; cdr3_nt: TGTGCCAGCAGTTACTCGGGGATCGACGAGCAGTACTTC; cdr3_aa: CASSYSGIDEQYF
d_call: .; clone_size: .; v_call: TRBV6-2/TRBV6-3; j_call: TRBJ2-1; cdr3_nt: TGTGCCAGCAGTTTCCCCTTCGCGGGCCTACGCAATGAGCAGTTCTTC; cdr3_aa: CASSFPFAGLRNEQFF
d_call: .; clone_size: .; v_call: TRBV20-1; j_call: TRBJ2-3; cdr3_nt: TGCAGTGGGGAGCTCACAGATACGCAGTATTTT; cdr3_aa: CSGELTDTQYF
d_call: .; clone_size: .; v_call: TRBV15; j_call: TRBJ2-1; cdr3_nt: TGTGCCACCTCAACTAGGTGGTACAATGAGCAGTTCTTC; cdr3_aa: CATSTRWYNEQFF
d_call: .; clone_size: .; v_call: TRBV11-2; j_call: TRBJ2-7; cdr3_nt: TGTGCCAGCAGCTTAGATCCGCTTGCCGTCTCCTACGAGCAGTACTTC; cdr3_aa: CASSLDPLAVSYEQYF
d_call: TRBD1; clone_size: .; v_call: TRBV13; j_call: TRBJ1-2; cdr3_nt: TGTGCCAGCAGCTCCCAGGGGGATGGCTACACCTTC; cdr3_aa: CASSSQGDGYTF
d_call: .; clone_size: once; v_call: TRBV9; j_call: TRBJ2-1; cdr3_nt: TGTGCCAGCAGCGGAGGCCTGGGAGGCCTTTACAATGAGCAGTTCTTC; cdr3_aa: CASSGGLGGLYNEQFF
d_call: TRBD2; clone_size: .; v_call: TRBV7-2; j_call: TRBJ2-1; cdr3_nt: TGTGCCAGCAGCTTAGCGTCTAGCGGCCACAATGAGCAGTTCTTC; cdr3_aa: CASSLASSGHNEQFF
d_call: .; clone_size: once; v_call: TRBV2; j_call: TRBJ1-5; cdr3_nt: TGTGCCAGCAGTAGACATACCAATCAGCCCCAGCATTTT; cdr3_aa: CASSRHTNQPQHF
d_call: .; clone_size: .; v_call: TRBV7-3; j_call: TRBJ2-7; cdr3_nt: TGTGCCAGCAGCCTCACAGGGGCGCGGGGCGAGCAGTACTTC; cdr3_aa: CASSLTGARGEQYF
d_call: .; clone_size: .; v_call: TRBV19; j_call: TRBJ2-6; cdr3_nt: TGTGCCACCTTGCTTGGGGCCAACGTCCTGACTTTC; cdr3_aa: CATLLGANVLTF
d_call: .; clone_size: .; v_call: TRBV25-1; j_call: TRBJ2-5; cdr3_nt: TGTGCCAGCAGTTGGGGGGAGACCCAGTACTTC; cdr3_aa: CASSWGETQYF
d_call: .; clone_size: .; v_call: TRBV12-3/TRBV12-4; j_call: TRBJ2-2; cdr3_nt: TGTGCCAGCAGGCGCTTGGGCACCGGGGAGCTGTTTTTT; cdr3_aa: CASRRLGTGELFF
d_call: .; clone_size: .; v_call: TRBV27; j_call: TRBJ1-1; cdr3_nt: TGTGCCAGCAGTTCCCCGACAGTGAACACTGAAGCTTTCTTT; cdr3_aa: CASSSPTVNTEAFF
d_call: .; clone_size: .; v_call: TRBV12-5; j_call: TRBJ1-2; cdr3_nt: TGTGCTAGTGGTCTGGATAGGGTTTATGGCTACACCTTC; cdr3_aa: CASGLDRVYGYTF
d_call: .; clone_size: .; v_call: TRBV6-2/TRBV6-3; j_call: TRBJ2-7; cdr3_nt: TGTGCCAGCAGTTGGAACTACCACGAGCAGTACTTC; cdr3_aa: CASSWNYHEQYF
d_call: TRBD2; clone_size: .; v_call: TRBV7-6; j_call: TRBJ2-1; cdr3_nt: TGTGCCAGCAGCTCTCGGACTAGTAAAATCGGTGAGCAGTTCTTC; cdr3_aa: CASSSRTSKIGEQFF
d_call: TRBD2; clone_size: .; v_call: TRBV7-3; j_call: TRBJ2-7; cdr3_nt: TGTGCCAGCAGCGCCTCTCTAGCGGGAGGGCCTCGCGAGCAGTACTTC; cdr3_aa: CASSASLAGGPREQYF
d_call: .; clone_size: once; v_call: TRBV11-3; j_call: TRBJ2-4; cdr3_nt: TGTGCCAGCAGCCTACCCGGGGAGAACATTCAGTACTTC; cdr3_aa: CASSLPGENIQYF
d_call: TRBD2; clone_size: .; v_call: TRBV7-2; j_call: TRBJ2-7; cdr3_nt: TGTGCCAGCAGCCCCCGGGGGGGCGGCACCTACGAGCAGTACTTC; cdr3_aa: CASSPRGGGTYEQYF
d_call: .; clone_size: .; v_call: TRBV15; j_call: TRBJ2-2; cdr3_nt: TGTGCCACCATCCGGGACGGGGAGCTGTTTTTT; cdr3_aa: CATIRDGELFF